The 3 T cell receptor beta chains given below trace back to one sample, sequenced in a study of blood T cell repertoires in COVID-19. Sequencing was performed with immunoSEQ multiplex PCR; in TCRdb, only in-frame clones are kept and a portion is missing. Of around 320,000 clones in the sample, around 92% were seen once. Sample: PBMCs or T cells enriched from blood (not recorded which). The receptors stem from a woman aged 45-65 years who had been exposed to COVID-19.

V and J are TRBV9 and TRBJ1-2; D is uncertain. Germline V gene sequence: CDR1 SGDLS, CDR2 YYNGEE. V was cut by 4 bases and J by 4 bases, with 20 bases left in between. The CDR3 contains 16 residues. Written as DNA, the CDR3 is TGTGCCAGCAGCACATCCCCGAGGGAGGGCGGCTATGGCTACACCTTC. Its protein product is CASSTSPREGGYGYTF. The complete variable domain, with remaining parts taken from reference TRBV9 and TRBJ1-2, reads DSGVTQTPKHLITATGQRVTLRCSPRSGDLSVYWYQQSLDQGLQFLIQYYNGEERAKGNILERFSAQQFPDLHSELNLSSLELGDSALYFCASSTSPREGGYGYTFGSGTRLTVV.

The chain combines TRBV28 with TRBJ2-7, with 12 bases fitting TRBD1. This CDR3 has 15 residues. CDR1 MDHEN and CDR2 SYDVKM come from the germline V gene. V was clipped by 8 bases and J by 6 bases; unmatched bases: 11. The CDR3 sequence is CASGLRDRGPSEQYF. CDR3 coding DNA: TGTGCCAGCGGGCTCCGGGACAGGGGGCCGTCCGAGCAGTACTTC.

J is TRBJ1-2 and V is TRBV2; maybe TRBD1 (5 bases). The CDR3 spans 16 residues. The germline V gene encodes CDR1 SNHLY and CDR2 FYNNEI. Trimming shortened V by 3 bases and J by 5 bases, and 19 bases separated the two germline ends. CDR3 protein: CASSDMVVRVRYGYTF. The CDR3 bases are TGTGCCAGCAGTGATATGGTTGTCAGGGTGCGGTATGGCTACACCTTC.